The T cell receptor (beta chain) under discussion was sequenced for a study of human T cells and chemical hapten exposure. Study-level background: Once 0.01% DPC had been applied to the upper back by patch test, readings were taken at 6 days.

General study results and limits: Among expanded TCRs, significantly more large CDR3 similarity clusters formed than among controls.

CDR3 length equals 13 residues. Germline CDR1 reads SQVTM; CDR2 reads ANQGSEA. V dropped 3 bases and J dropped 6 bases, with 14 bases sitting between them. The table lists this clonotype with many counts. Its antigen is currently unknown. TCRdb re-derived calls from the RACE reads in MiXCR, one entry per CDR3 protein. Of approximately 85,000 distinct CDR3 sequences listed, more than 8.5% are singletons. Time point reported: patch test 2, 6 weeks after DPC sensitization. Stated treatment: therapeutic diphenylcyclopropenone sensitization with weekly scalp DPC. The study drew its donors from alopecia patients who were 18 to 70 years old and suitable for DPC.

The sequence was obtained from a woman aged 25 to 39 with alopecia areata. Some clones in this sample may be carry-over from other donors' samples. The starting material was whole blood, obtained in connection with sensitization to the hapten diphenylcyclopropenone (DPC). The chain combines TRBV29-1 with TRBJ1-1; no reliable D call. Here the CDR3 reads CSVDVEQSAEAFF. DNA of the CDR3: TGCAGCGTTGATGTGGAGCAAAGTGCTGAAGCTTTCTTT.